These T cell receptor beta chains were read from a single sample in a study of OX40 agonist ivuxolimab in advanced cancers. Only in-frame clones appear in the TCRdb table, and some are missing; sequencing was by immunoSEQ multiplex PCR. The repertoire consists of over 60,000 clones, with 75% to 90% occurring once and the leading ten covering 2%. Specimen: CD4+ or CD8+ T cells sorted from blood, collected in a trial of the OX40 agonist ivuxolimab. All receptors derive from an adult with an advanced solid tumor such as melanoma, head and neck, liver or kidney cancer. The CDR3 runs from the conserved cysteine through the conserved F or W. The order of the fields is D gene, V gene, J gene, clone size, CDR3 protein, CDR3 DNA. The D gene is left open where the match is weak. A clone size is listed for some rows: how often the clone was seen (once, few, many), or a class if it is expanded.

d_call: NA; v_call: TRBV28; j_call: TRBJ2-5; clone_size: few; cdr3_aa: CASSFRETQYF; cdr3_nt: TGTGCCAGCAGTTTTCGTGAGACCCAGTACTTC
d_call: TRBD2; v_call: TRBV7-3; j_call: TRBJ2-7; clone_size: NA; cdr3_aa: CASSPSGLAGVDEQYF; cdr3_nt: TGTGCCAGCAGCCCAAGTGGACTAGCGGGAGTTGACGAGCAGTACTTC
d_call: NA; v_call: TRBV5-5; j_call: TRBJ2-1; clone_size: once; cdr3_aa: CASSLNTLSSYNEQFF; cdr3_nt: TGTGCCAGCAGCTTGAATACCCTGAGCTCCTACAATGAGCAGTTCTTC
d_call: TRBD1; v_call: TRBV27; j_call: TRBJ1-5; clone_size: once; cdr3_aa: CASSLYAGGASNQPQHF; cdr3_nt: TGTGCCAGCAGTTTATACGCAGGGGGCGCGAGCAATCAGCCCCAGCATTTT
d_call: NA; v_call: TRBV21-1; j_call: TRBJ1-2; clone_size: NA; cdr3_aa: CASSNYSGQSNGYTF; cdr3_nt: TGTGCCAGCAGCAATTATTCGGGACAGAGTAATGGCTACACCTTC
d_call: NA; v_call: TRBV11-3; j_call: TRBJ2-2; clone_size: NA; cdr3_aa: CASSLDQRGELFF; cdr3_nt: TGTGCCAGCAGCTTAGATCAAAGAGGGGAGCTGTTTTTT
d_call: NA; v_call: TRBV28; j_call: TRBJ2-1; clone_size: NA; cdr3_aa: CASNILGKGQFF; cdr3_nt: TGTGCCAGCAACATTTTGGGGAAGGGGCAGTTCTTC
d_call: TRBD1; v_call: TRBV14; j_call: TRBJ2-1; clone_size: NA; cdr3_aa: CASSQDPGQGDNEQFF; cdr3_nt: TGTGCCAGCAGCCAAGATCCAGGACAGGGGGACAATGAGCAGTTCTTC
d_call: NA; v_call: TRBV19; j_call: TRBJ2-2; clone_size: NA; cdr3_aa: CASMSPGGSNTGELFF; cdr3_nt: TGTGCCAGTATGAGCCCGGGCGGCTCTAACACCGGGGAGCTGTTTTTT
d_call: TRBD1; v_call: TRBV14; j_call: TRBJ1-2; clone_size: NA; cdr3_aa: CASSQAGQGRFRYGYTF; cdr3_nt: TGTGCCAGCAGCCAAGCGGGACAGGGGCGCTTTCGGTATGGCTACACCTTC
d_call: TRBD1; v_call: TRBV9; j_call: TRBJ2-3; clone_size: NA; cdr3_aa: CASSVASTGGTDTQYF; cdr3_nt: TGTGCCAGCAGCGTAGCGTCGACAGGGGGCACAGATACGCAGTATTTT
d_call: NA; v_call: TRBV5-4; j_call: TRBJ2-1; clone_size: NA; cdr3_aa: CASSLGEVGSSYNEQFF; cdr3_nt: TGTGCCAGCAGCCTTGGGGAGGTGGGGAGCTCCTACAATGAGCAGTTCTTC
d_call: NA; v_call: TRBV6-5; j_call: TRBJ2-5; clone_size: NA; cdr3_aa: CASGRETQYF; cdr3_nt: TGTGCCAGCGGGAGGGAGACCCAGTACTTC